These 26 T cell receptor beta chains originate from one sample sequenced in a study of T cell responses to AZD1222 COVID-19 vaccine (dated by TCRdb to the early 2020s). Library preparation employed the immunoSEQ multiplex PCR assay. TCRdb took this table from immuneACCESS and kept in-frame rearrangements with V and J called. Such tables lack part of the clones; where checked against another copy, unresolved V genes explain under half of the gap, and the rest is unexplained. The sample table contains 75,000 to 90,000 clones; only one count was recorded for 70% to 90% of them. The ten biggest clones cover 9% to 13% of the sample. The label giving this sample's time point can be read as: about 28 days (+/-7) after the second vaccine dose. Sequenced here: peripheral blood, sampled 28 days after the second AZD1222 dose. The receptors shown here come from an adult who received the AZD1222 COVID-19 vaccine.

This clone was detected a few times. This rearrangement joins TRBV10-2 to TRBJ1-4; D may be TRBD1 (6 bases). Per germline, CDR1 WSHSY and CDR2 SAAADI. The V end lost 3 bases, the J end lost 0 bases, and 8 bases lay between the germline ends. The CDR3 extends over 15 amino acids. The CDR3 nucleotides read TGCGCCAGCAGTGACCAGGGGACAACTAATGAAAAACTGTTTTTT. It codes for CASSDQGTTNEKLFF.

The gene calls are TRBV5-1 and TRBJ2-2; no clear D. The length of the CDR3 is 13 residues. CDR1 is SGHRS, CDR2 YFSETQ, per germline. Between the trimmed V and J ends, which lost 2 bases and 9 bases, there was a span of 11 bases. CDR3 residues: CASSFPGVRELFF. The CDR3 DNA follows: TGCGCCAGCAGCTTTCCTGGTGTCCGGGAGCTGTTTTTT.

The CDR3 loop reads CSVSQPRGYGYTF. The CDR3 DNA follows: TGCAGTGTTAGTCAGCCCAGGGGGTATGGCTACACCTTC. This sequence joins TRBV20-1 and TRBJ1-2; 7 positions match TRBD1. The germline V gene encodes CDR1 DFQATT and CDR2 SNEGSKA (reference sequence). This CDR3 is built from 13 residues. Trimming removed 7 bases from V and 5 bases from J; junction bases left unmatched: 10.

The gene calls are TRBV12-2 and TRBJ2-7. TRBV12-2 is a recognized pseudogene. CDR3 length: 16 residues. The CDR3 DNA is TGTGCAAGTCGCTTAGAGTCTTCGGCGTCCGGCTACGAGCAGTACTTC. This codes for CASRLESSASGYEQYF.

V gene TRBV5-8 combines with J gene TRBJ1-1; no clear D gene. The CDR3 has 18 residues. Trimming took 3 bases from V and 0 from J, leaving 21 bases between them. Germline lookup yields CDR1 SGHTS and CDR2 YDEGEE. The CDR3 DNA reads TGTGCCAGCAGCTCAAATTCGCCGTGGTGGGGTTTGAACACTGAAGCTTTCTTT. The encoded protein is CASSSNSPWWGLNTEAFF.

This clone was detected only a few times. The chain links TRBV7-9 to TRBJ2-5; 9 bases agree with TRBD1. V dropped 11 bases and J dropped 4; count of bases not matched to a gene: 5. CDR1 and CDR2 (germline): SEHNR, FQNEAQ (reference sequence). This CDR3 is built from 12 residues. For the CDR3, the DNA is TGTGCCTGTAACAGGGGGCTAGAGACCCAGTACTTC. Translated, it gives CACNRGLETQYF.

The CDR3 loop is CASRPDRTGSPLHF. For the CDR3, the DNA is TGTGCCAGCAGACCAGACAGGACTGGCTCACCCCTCCACTTT. The chain joins TRBV28 to TRBJ1-6; weak D call: TRBD1 (6 bases). V gave up 6 bases and J gave up 10 bases, with 16 bases separating them. This CDR3 is built from 14 residues. Germline assignment: CDR1 MDHEN and CDR2 SYDVKM. The variable domain in full, completed from reference TRBV28 and TRBJ1-6, reads DVKVTQSSRYLVKRTGEKVFLECVQDMDHENMFWYRQDPGLGLRLIYFSYDVKMKEKGDIPEGYSVSREKKERFSLILESASTNQTSMYLCASRPDRTGSPLHFGNGTRLTVT.

The V gene is TRBV4-2, the J gene TRBJ1-4, with D possibly TRBD1 on 5 matching bases. Trimming left V 4 bases short and J 0 bases short, with 18 bases between. Per the germline V gene, CDR1 is LGHNA and CDR2 is YNFKEQ. The CDR3 spans 18 residues. CDR3 nucleotides: TGTGCCAGCAGCCCAAGGTCTGGGGCGGACGCAACTAATGAAAAACTGTTTTTT. It encodes CASSPRSGADATNEKLFF.

This clone was counted only a few times. The chain combines TRBV5-1 with TRBJ1-2; D gene uncertain. CDR1 and CDR2 (germline): SGHRS, YFSETQ. V was shortened by 3 bases and J by 3 bases, with 15 bases between the two germline ends. CDR3 length: 15 residues. The CDR3 protein is CASSSRASAHYGYTF. The DNA of the CDR3 is TGCGCCAGCAGCTCTCGGGCCAGCGCTCACTATGGCTACACCTTC. The variable domain in full, completed from reference TRBV5-1 and TRBJ1-2, reads KAGVTQTPRYLIKTRGQQVTLSCSPISGHRSVSWYQQTPGQGLQFLFEYFSETQRNKGNFPGRFSGRQFSNSRSEMNVSTLELGDSALYLCASSSRASAHYGYTFGSGTRLTVV.

The rearrangement uses TRBV19 and TRBJ2-7, with no clear D. The V gene lost 7 bases and the J gene lost 1 base, with 14 bases spanning the gap. Germline V gene data show CDR1 as LNHDA and CDR2 as SQIVND (reference sequence). The CDR3 contains 14 residues. CDR3 residues: CASTMDGESYEQYF. For the CDR3, the DNA is TGTGCCAGTACCATGGACGGTGAGTCCTACGAGCAGTACTTC.

The rearrangement uses TRBV20-1 and TRBJ2-2; 10 nucleotides align to TRBD2. Germline V gene lookup returns CDR1 DFQATT and CDR2 SNEGSKA (reference sequence). The CDR3 totals 16 residues. Trimming at V came to 3 bases and at J to 0 bases, leaving 4 bases not matched to a gene. Here the CDR3 reads CSASPSGRANTGELFF. The CDR3 DNA is TGCAGTGCTAGTCCTAGCGGGAGAGCGAACACCGGGGAGCTGTTTTTT.

The chain recombines TRBV5-1 with TRBJ2-1, with D perhaps given as TRBD1 or TRBD2 (6 bases each). Trimming left V 4 bases short and J 2 bases short, with 10 bases between. The CDR3 is 14 amino acids. Germline assignment: CDR1 SGHRS and CDR2 YFSETQ. For the CDR3, the DNA is TGCGCCAGCAGCCCGGAGGGGGCCTACAATGAGCAGTTCTTC. Amino acid sequence: CASSPEGAYNEQFF. The full variable domain, its missing parts supplied by reference TRBV5-1 and TRBJ2-1, is KAGVTQTPRYLIKTRGQQVTLSCSPISGHRSVSWYQQTPGQGLQFLFEYFSETQRNKGNFPGRFSGRQFSNSRSEMNVSTLELGDSALYLCASSPEGAYNEQFFGPGTRLTVL.

The chain employs TRBV18 and TRBJ1-1; D is unresolved. Germline CDR1 reads KGHSH; CDR2 reads LQKENI. There are 14 residues in the CDR3. Trimming shortened V by 3 bases and J by 1 base, and 9 bases separated the two germline ends. CDR3 protein: CASSPGSTNTEAFF. CDR3 nucleotides: TGTGCCAGCTCACCCGGCAGTACGAACACTGAAGCTTTCTTT.

The genes are TRBV19 and TRBJ2-3, with 7 bases aligning to TRBD1. The ends lost 0 bases at V and 0 bases at J; junction bases unmatched: 3. The CDR3 sequence is 16 residues long. CDR1 and CDR2 from the germline V gene are LNHDA and SQIVND (reference sequence). The CDR3 DNA is TGTGCCAGTAGTATAGATCCGGGACAGAGCACAGATACGCAGTATTTT. Its protein product is CASSIDPGQSTDTQYF.

This chain uses TRBV14 with TRBJ2-1, with TRBD1 matching over 9 bases. Looked up from germline, CDR1 is SGHDN and CDR2 is FVKESK. CDR3 length equals 15 residues. V shed 1 base and J 7 bases; nucleotides not matched to a gene: 5. The CDR3 DNA reads as TGTGCCAGCAGCCAAGTCGGGACAGGGATGAATGAGCAGTTCTTC. Amino acids: CASSQVGTGMNEQFF.

V usage is TRBV20-1 and J usage is TRBJ2-5; D gene uncertain. The CDR3 spans 11 residues. CDR1 is DFQATT and CDR2 is SNEGSKA in the germline V gene (reference sequence). The ends were cut back, 1 base at V and 4 bases at J, with 4 bases in the middle. For the CDR3, the DNA is TGCAGTGCTAGAGGAAGAGAGACCCAGTACTTC. Amino acids: CSARGRETQYF.

This chain joins TRBV12-5 and TRBJ2-6, with 10 bases aligning to TRBD1. Germline V gene data show CDR1 as LGHNT and CDR2 as FRNRAP. V trimming: 5 bases; J trimming: 0 bases; junction bases outside the gene matches: 7. The CDR3 runs 18 residues. CDR3 loop: CASGGTGVLDSGANVLTF. The CDR3 region has the DNA TGTGCTAGTGGTGGGACAGGGGTATTAGACTCTGGGGCCAACGTCCTGACTTTC. Full variable domain (remainder filled in from reference TRBV12-5 and TRBJ2-6): DARVTQTPRHKVTEMGQEVTMRCQPILGHNTVFWYRQTMMQGLELLAYFRNRAPLDDSGMPKDRFSAEMPDATLATLKIQPSEPRDSAVYFCASGGTGVLDSGANVLTFGAGSRLTVL.

Only a few counts were recorded for this clone. The CDR3 loop reads CASSLGEEQFF. In DNA, the CDR3 is TGTGCCAGCAGCTTAGGGGAGGAGCAGTTCTTC. The rearrangement links TRBV11-2 to TRBJ2-1, with a tentative D call TRBD2 (5 bases). This CDR3 is built from 11 residues. Germline lookup yields CDR1 SGHAT and CDR2 FQNNGV. V lost 1 base to trimming and J lost 10 bases, with 5 bases between them. The full variable domain, with the rest looked up from reference TRBV11-2 and TRBJ2-1, is EAGVAQSPRYKIIEKRQSVAFWCNPISGHATLYWYQQILGQGPKLLIQFQNNGVVDDSQLPKDRFSAERLKGVDSTLKIQPAKLEDSAVYLCASSLGEEQFFGPGTRLTVL.

V gene TRBV18 combines with J gene TRBJ1-5; 9 nucleotides agree with TRBD1. Germline values: CDR1 KGHSH, CDR2 LQKENI. After removal of 2 bases from V and 2 bases from J, the junction contained 4 bases not matched to a gene. This CDR3 is built from 16 residues. The CDR3 DNA follows: TGTGCCAGCTCACCAACAGGGGGCGGCGGCAATCAGCCCCAGCATTTT. Translated: CASSPTGGGGNQPQHF.

This clone was seen only a few times. The chain links TRBV10-3 to TRBJ2-1; D could derive from TRBD1 or TRBD2 (6 bases each). The CDR3 consists of 16 residues. Germline CDR1 ENHRY, CDR2 SYGVKD. V was shortened by 0 bases and J by 9 bases, with 18 bases between the two germline ends. CDR3 bases: TGTGCCATCAGTGAGTCGGTTGGGGGGCTCGACGCTGAGCAGTTCTTC. Encoded protein: CAISESVGGLDAEQFF.

The genes are TRBV10-3 and TRBJ1-5; D is ambiguous. The CDR3 extends over 15 amino acids. V lost 2 bases, J lost 2 bases, and 10 bases lay in between. The germline V gene has CDR1 ENHRY and CDR2 SYGVKD. Here the CDR3 reads CAISEGGNGNQPQHF. CDR3 bases: TGTGCCATCAGTGAGGGAGGAAACGGCAATCAGCCCCAGCATTTT.

The gene calls are TRBV28 and TRBJ2-2, with D hard to call. CDR1 is MDHEN and CDR2 is SYDVKM in the germline V gene. Trimming removed 7 bases at V and 0 bases at J, with 3 bases between. The CDR3 consists of 12 residues. The CDR3 nucleotides read TGTGCCAGCAAGGCGAACACCGGGGAGCTGTTTTTT. Amino acids: CASKANTGELFF.

The chain is built from TRBV6-4 and TRBJ2-1; 13 nucleotides line up with TRBD2. This CDR3 region has 15 residues. The V gene end was trimmed by 4 bases and the J gene end by 7 bases; junction bases not matched to a gene: 4. Germline V gene sequence: CDR1 MRHNA, CDR2 SNTAGT. CDR3 DNA: TGTGCCAGCAGTGCACTAGCGGGGGGGCCAAATGAGCAGTTCTTC. Translating gives CASSALAGGPNEQFF.

The J gene is TRBJ1-1, the V gene TRBV10-3; D gene uncertain. Germline-derived CDR1 and CDR2 are ENHRY and SYGVKD. Trimming removed 2 bases at V and 3 bases at J, with 4 bases between. This CDR3 has 12 residues. The CDR3, as DNA: TGTGCCATCAGTGAGCTGGACACTGAAGCTTTCTTT. Translated, it gives CAISELDTEAFF.

This sequence joins TRBV19 and TRBJ1-2; unclear D gene. Per the germline V gene, CDR1 is LNHDA and CDR2 is SQIVND (reference sequence). The CDR3 spans 14 residues. V was clipped by 5 bases and J by 2 bases, with 12 bases between them. Here the CDR3 reads CASSPPYANYGYTF. CDR3 in DNA: TGTGCCAGTAGTCCGCCGTATGCCAACTATGGCTACACCTTC.

The CDR3 DNA reads TGTGCCAGCAGCTTAGAATCTAGGCGGCAGGGCGCAGATACGCAGTATTTT. Translating it yields CASSLESRRQGADTQYF. This sequence joins TRBV5-4 and TRBJ2-3, with D perhaps matching TRBD1 (5 bases). V was trimmed by 2 bases and J by 4 bases, leaving 20 bases between them. Germline V gene data show CDR1 as SGHNT and CDR2 as YYREEE (reference sequence). The CDR3 consists of 17 residues.